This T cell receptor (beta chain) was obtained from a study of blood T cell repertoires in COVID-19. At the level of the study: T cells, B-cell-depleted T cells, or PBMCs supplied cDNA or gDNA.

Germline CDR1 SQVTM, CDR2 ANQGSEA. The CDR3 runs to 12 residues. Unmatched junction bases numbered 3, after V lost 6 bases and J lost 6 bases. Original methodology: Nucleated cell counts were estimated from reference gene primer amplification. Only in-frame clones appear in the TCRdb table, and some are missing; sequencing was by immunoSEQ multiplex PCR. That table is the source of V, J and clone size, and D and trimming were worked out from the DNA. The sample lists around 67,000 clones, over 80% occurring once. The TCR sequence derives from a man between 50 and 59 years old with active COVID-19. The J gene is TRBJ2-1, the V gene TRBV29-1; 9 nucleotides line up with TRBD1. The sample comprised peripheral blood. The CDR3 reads CSVATGGNEQFF. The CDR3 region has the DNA TGCAGCGTCGCGACAGGGGGCAATGAGCAGTTCTTC.